The 21 T cell receptor beta chains below all came from one sample that was sequenced in a study of Graves' ophthalmopathy and Graves' hyperthyroidism. RNA transcripts were the source from which TCR beta CDR3 regions were amplified. Scientists carried out first-round RT-PCR using HTBI primers and then a second-round multiplex PCR. Using its own MiXCR run on the multiplex PCR reads, TCRdb lists one record per CDR3 protein. The sample lists about 700,000 distinct CDR3 sequences, around 40% occurring once. The material sequenced was peripheral blood. These receptors came from an adult man with Graves' ophthalmopathy.

This clonotype was counted only a few times. V gene TRBV28 combines with J gene TRBJ1-1, with no clear D. CDR1 MDHEN and CDR2 SYDVKM come from the germline V gene. The V and J ends lost 4 bases and 7 bases respectively, with 19 bases between them. This CDR3 has 15 residues. CDR3 amino acids: CASSSGPTEGYEAFF. In DNA form, the CDR3 reads TGTGCCAGCAGTTCCGGGCCGACCGAAGGCTATGAAGCTTTCTTT.

This rearrangement joins TRBV24-1 to TRBJ1-5; D unresolved. Germline V gene data show CDR1 as KGHDR and CDR2 as SFDVKD. This CDR3 comprises 14 residues. V was cut by 11 bases and J by 2 bases, with 15 bases left in between. CDR3 nucleotides: TGTGCCAGCAGAGAGAGTACCCGCAATCAGCCCCAGCATTTT. Its translation is CASRESTRNQPQHF.

This clonotype was seen many times. V is TRBV19 and J is TRBJ1-5, with TRBD1 identical over 8 bases. The length of the CDR3 is 16 residues. The V gene's germline CDR1 is LNHDA and CDR2 SQIVND (reference sequence). After removal of 3 bases from V and 7 bases from J, the junction contained 11 bases not matched to a gene. This chain's CDR3 is CASSMALGQGRQPQHF. The CDR3 DNA follows: TGTGCCAGTAGTATGGCCCTTGGACAGGGCAGGCAGCCCCAGCATTTT.

This clonotype was found many times. This chain links TRBV7-2 with TRBJ1-5, with a tentative D call TRBD1 (5 bases). Trimming took 6 bases from V and 6 from J, leaving 24 bases between them. Germline assignment: CDR1 SGHTA and CDR2 FQGNSA. This CDR3 region has 17 residues. CDR3 coding DNA: TGTGCCAGCAGTCGAAAGAGGGGTCGGACCGCCCCTCAGCCCCAGCATTTT. Translating gives CASSRKRGRTAPQPQHF.

This clonotype was seen a few times. A read error may produce the germline difference seen at one junction end. This chain joins TRBV10-3 and TRBJ2-5, with 9 bases identical to TRBD1. The germline V gene encodes CDR1 ENHRY and CDR2 SYGVKD. This CDR3 region has 14 residues. For the CDR3, the DNA is TGTGCCAGCAGTTACAGGGGGCGGTTGAAGACCCAGTACTTC. This codes for CASSYRGRLKTQYF.

The genes are TRBV10-3 and TRBJ2-5; a weak D match, TRBD1 (7 bases). Germline V CDR1 and CDR2: ENHRY, SYGVKD. This CDR3 region has 16 residues. The germline V and J ends were trimmed by 9 bases and 9 bases, with 29 bases remaining between them. DNA for the CDR3: TGTGCCATACGCCAGGGGGACCCCTCAGGAGGGGAGGCCCAGTACTTC. Its translation is CAIRQGDPSGGEAQYF.

This clonotype showed up just a few times. This chain links TRBV19 with TRBJ2-7; weak D call: TRBD2 (5 bases). CDR3 length: 13 amino acids. The V end lost 5 bases, the J end lost 0 bases, and 8 bases lay between the germline ends. Germline V gene lookup returns CDR1 LNHDA and CDR2 SQIVND (reference sequence). The CDR3 here is CASSAGISYEQYF. The CDR3, as DNA: TGTGCCAGTAGTGCCGGGATCTCCTACGAGCAGTACTTC.

This clonotype was detected ten times or more. V and J are TRBV10-3 and TRBJ2-3; D gene ambiguous. Trimming pared 3 bases from V and 1 base from J, leaving 2 bases between. This CDR3 comprises 12 residues. Germline CDR1 reads ENHRY; CDR2 reads SYGVKD. This CDR3 reads CAISDGTDTQYF. CDR3 sequence (DNA): TGTGCCATCAGTGACGGCACAGATACGCAGTATTTT.

The chain uses TRBV20-1 and TRBJ2-3; D is possibly TRBD1 (5 bases). CDR1 and CDR2 from the germline V gene are DFQATT and SNEGSKA (reference sequence). The CDR3 runs 15 residues. The V gene lost 5 bases and the J gene lost 0 bases, with 15 bases spanning the gap. As DNA, the CDR3 is TGCAGTGCTCCAAGGGGCGGAGCCAGCACAGATACGCAGTATTTT. Residues: CSAPRGGASTDTQYF.

Notes on this clonotype: At one boundary the junction diverges from the germline segment, which might be a read error. V usage is TRBV25-1 and J usage is TRBJ1-4; 7 nucleotides line up with TRBD1. The CDR3 loop spans 16 amino acids. In germline, CDR1 is MGHDK, CDR2 SYGVNS. CDR3 amino acids: CASSRQGPITNKKLFF. CDR3 coding DNA: TGTGCCAGCAGTAGACAGGGCCCAATCACTAATAAAAAACTGTTTTTT.

The V call is TRBV2, the J call TRBJ1-4; unclear D gene. Germline V CDR1 and CDR2: SNHLY, FYNNEI. Trimming took 8 bases from V and 5 from J, leaving 9 bases between them. The length of the CDR3 is 12 residues. The CDR3 nucleotides read TGTGCCAGCTCACCACAGAATGAAAAACTGTTTTTT. It translates to CASSPQNEKLFF.

The chain links TRBV10-3 to TRBJ2-2, with a weak D call TRBD1 (6 bases). This CDR3 contains 14 residues. Trimming removed 10 bases from V and 2 bases from J, with 14 bases in between. Germline lookup yields CDR1 ENHRY and CDR2 SYGVKD. The CDR3 bases are TGTGCCAGCAGGCCGGACAGAAACACCGGGGAGCTGTTTTTT. Translated: CASRPDRNTGELFF.

The J gene is TRBJ2-7, the V gene TRBV23-1; D call uncertain. TRBV23-1 has ORF status, its function being uncertain. This CDR3 region has 17 residues. Trimming took 6 bases from V and 2 from J, leaving 23 bases between them. CDR3 residues: CASRRSLGLDPTYEQYF. The CDR3 region has the DNA TGCGCCAGCAGACGTAGCTTGGGGTTGGACCCAACCTACGAGCAGTACTTC.

The V gene is TRBV2, the J gene TRBJ2-5; D tentatively fits TRBD1 or TRBD2 (5 bases each). This CDR3 has 13 amino acids. Trimming removed 7 bases from V and 5 bases from J, with 14 bases in between. Germline V gene lookup returns CDR1 SNHLY and CDR2 FYNNEI. CDR3 nucleotides: TGTGCCAGCATGGGGGAGTGGCACGAGACCCAGTACTTC. Translation: CASMGEWHETQYF.

V gene TRBV6-5 combines with J gene TRBJ1-2, with D possibly TRBD1 on 6 matching bases. CDR3 size: 14 residues. CDR1 and CDR2 from the germline V gene are MNHEY and SVGAGI. Trimming pared 5 bases from V and 8 bases from J, leaving 18 bases between. CDR3 DNA sequence: TGTGCCAGCAGTGGAGGCCAGGGGAGAGAGGGCTACACCTTC. It specifies CASSGGQGREGYTF.

This clonotype was picked up many times. The chain employs TRBV29-1 and TRBJ1-2; tentatively, D is TRBD1 (5 bases). Per germline, CDR1 SQVTM and CDR2 ANQGSEA. This CDR3 has 13 amino acids. With 4 bases removed from V and 7 bases from J, the gap between germline ends came to 16 bases. CDR3 residues: CSVVTQGRSGYTF. The CDR3 DNA reads TGCAGCGTTGTGACCCAGGGTCGTAGTGGCTACACCTTC.

The chain links TRBV7-2 to TRBJ1-4; D is unresolved. The CDR3 covers 10 residues. V was cut by 5 bases and J by 10 bases, with 5 bases left in between. Germline loops: CDR1 SGHTA, CDR2 FQGNSA. The CDR3 protein is CASSLGKLFF. For the CDR3, the DNA is TGTGCCAGCAGCCTCGGAAAACTGTTTTTT. Full variable domain (missing parts from reference TRBV7-2 and TRBJ1-4): GAGVSQSPSNKVTEKGKDVELRCDPISGHTALYWYRQSLGQGLEFLIYFQGNSAPDKSGLPSDRFSAERTGGSVSTLTIQRTQQEDSAVYLCASSLGKLFFGSGTQLSVL.

The chain joins TRBV6-5 to TRBJ2-7, with D perhaps assigned TRBD1 or TRBD2 (6 bases each). V was pared by 8 bases and J by 0 bases, with 14 bases between. Germline V CDR1 and CDR2: MNHEY, SVGAGI. The CDR3 is 14 amino acids. The CDR3 here is CASSPGASSYEQYF. In DNA form, the CDR3 reads TGTGCCAGCTCACCGGGGGCCAGCTCCTACGAGCAGTACTTC.

The chain joins TRBV11-2 to TRBJ2-1; D might be TRBD2 (5 bases). V was clipped by 6 bases and J by 2 bases, with 11 bases between them. The CDR3 is 14 amino acids. Germline V gene sequence: CDR1 SGHAT, CDR2 FQNNGV. CDR3 in DNA: TGTGCCAGCAGTGGTAGCGTCGCCTACAATGAGCAGTTCTTC. This codes for CASSGSVAYNEQFF.

About this clonotype: It may be a read error: a sequence one base away is much more abundant. The rearrangement links TRBV15 to TRBJ2-7, with 7 bases identical to TRBD1. This CDR3 contains 13 residues. Per the germline V gene, CDR1 is LNHNV and CDR2 is YYDKDF (reference sequence). Here the CDR3 reads CAASGDSSYEQYF. DNA of the CDR3: TGTGCCGCCAGTGGGGACAGCTCCTACGAGCAGTACTTC.

In this sample, this clonotype turned up a few times. The rearrangement links TRBV7-2 to TRBJ2-7; no firm D call. The germline V gene encodes CDR1 SGHTA and CDR2 FQGNSA. V lost 3 bases to trimming and J lost 3 bases, with 9 bases between them. The CDR3 is 13 amino acids. In nucleotides, the CDR3 is TGTGCCAGCAGCTTCTCACTTGACTACGAGCAGTACTTC. Amino acid sequence: CASSFSLDYEQYF.